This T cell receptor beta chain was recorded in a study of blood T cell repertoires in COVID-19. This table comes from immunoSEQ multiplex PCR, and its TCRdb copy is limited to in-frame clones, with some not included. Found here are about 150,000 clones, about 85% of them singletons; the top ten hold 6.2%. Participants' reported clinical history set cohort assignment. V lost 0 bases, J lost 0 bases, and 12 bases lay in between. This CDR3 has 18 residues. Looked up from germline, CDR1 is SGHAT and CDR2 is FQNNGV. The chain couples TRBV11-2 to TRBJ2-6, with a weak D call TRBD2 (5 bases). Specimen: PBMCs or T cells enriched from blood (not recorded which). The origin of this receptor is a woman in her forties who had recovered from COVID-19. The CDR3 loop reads CASSLDRGPYSGANVLTF. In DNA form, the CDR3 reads TGTGCCAGCAGCTTAGATCGCGGGCCTTACTCTGGGGCCAACGTCCTGACTTTC.